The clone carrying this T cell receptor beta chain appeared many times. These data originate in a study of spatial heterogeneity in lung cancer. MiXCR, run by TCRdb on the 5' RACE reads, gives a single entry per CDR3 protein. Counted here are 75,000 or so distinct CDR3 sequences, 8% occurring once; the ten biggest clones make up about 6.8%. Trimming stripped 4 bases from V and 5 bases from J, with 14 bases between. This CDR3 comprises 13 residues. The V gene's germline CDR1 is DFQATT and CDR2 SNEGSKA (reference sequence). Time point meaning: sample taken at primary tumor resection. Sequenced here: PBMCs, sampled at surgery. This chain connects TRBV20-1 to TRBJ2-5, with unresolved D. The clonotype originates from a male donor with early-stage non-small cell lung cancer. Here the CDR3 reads CSAIHGIEETQYF. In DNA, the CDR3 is TGCAGTGCTATACATGGGATAGAGGAGACCCAGTACTTC.